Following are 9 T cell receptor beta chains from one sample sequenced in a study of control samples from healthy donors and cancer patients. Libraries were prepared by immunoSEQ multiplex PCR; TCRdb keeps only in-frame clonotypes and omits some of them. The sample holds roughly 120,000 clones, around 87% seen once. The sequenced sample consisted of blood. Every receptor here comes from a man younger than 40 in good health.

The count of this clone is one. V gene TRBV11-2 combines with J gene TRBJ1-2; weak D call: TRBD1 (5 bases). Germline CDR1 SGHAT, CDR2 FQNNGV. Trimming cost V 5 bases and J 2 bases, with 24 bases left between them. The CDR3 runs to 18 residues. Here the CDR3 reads CASSPARYRTRWNYGYTF. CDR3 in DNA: TGTGCCAGCAGCCCCGCTAGGTATCGGACACGCTGGAACTATGGCTACACCTTC.

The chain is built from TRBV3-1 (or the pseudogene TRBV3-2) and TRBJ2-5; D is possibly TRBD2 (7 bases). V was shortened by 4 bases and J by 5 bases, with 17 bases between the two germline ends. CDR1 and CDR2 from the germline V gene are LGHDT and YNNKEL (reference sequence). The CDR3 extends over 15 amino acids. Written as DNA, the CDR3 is TGTGCCAGCAGCCTTAGTCGGGGGGCAGGGGAGACCCAGTACTTC. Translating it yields CASSLSRGAGETQYF.

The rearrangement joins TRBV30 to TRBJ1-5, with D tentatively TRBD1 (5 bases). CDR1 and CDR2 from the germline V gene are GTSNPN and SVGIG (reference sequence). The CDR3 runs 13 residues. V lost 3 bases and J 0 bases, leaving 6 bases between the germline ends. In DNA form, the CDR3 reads TGTGCCTGGAGGAGGGGTAGCAATCAGCCCCAGCATTTT. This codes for CAWRRGSNQPQHF.

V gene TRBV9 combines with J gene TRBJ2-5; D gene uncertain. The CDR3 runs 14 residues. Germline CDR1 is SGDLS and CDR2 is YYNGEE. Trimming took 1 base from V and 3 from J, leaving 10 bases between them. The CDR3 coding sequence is TGTGCCAGCAGCGTAACGGGCAGAAAAGAGACCCAGTACTTC. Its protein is CASSVTGRKETQYF.

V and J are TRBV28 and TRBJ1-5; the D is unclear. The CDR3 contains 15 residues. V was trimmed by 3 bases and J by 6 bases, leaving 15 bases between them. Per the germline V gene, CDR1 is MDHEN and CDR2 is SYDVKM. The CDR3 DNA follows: TGTGCCAGCAGTTTCCGTCTATTAGCTCCTCAGCCCCAGCATTTT. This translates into CASSFRLLAPQPQHF.

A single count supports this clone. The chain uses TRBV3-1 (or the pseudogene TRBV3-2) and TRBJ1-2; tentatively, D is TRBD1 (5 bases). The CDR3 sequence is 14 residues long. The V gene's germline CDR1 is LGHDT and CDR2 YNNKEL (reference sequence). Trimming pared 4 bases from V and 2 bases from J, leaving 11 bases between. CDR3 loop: CASSPGLQNYGYTF. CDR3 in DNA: TGTGCCAGCAGCCCAGGGCTTCAGAACTATGGCTACACCTTC.

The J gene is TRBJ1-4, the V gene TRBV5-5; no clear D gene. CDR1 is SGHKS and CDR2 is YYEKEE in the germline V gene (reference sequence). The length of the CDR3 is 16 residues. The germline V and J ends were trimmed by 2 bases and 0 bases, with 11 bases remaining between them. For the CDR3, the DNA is TGTGCCAGCAGCTTAGGGCTGGACCCAACTAATGAAAAACTGTTTTTT. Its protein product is CASSLGLDPTNEKLFF.

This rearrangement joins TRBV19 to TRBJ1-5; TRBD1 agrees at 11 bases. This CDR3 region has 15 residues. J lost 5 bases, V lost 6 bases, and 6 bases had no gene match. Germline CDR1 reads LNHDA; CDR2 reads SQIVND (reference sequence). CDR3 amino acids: CASRERTGGYQPQHF. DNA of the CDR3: TGTGCCAGTAGAGAGAGGACAGGGGGCTATCAGCCCCAGCATTTT.

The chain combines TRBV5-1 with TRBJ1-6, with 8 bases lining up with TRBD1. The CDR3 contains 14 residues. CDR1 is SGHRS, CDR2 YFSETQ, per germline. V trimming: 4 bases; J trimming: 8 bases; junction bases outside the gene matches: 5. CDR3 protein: CASSGGQEDSPLHF. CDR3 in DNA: TGCGCCAGCAGCGGGGGACAGGAAGATTCACCCCTCCACTTT.